This is a list of T cell receptor beta chains from one sample in a study of shared clonotypes between healthy human individuals. Clones were sequenced by immunoSEQ multiplex PCR, and TCRdb holds only the in-frame ones, with some missing. The table shows 2 million or so clones, with about 95% occurring only once. Sample: naive CD8+ T cells sorted from blood. These receptors were collected from a man aged 18 to 29 in good health. Both conserved end residues are part of each CDR3. D genes are given only for firm matches. Clone size appears in some rows only: once, few, many, or a class for an expanded clone.

CDR3,DNA,V,size,J,D
CASSETGGYTF,TGTGCCAGCAGTGAAACAGGCGGCTACACCTTC,TRBV6-1,few,TRBJ1-2,-
CASSEIPGQGDTGELFF,TGTGCCAGCAGCGAGATCCCGGGACAGGGTGATACCGGGGAGCTGTTTTTT,TRBV5-8,-,TRBJ2-2,TRBD1
CASSQEARGVDTQYF,TGCGCCAGCAGCCAAGAGGCACGGGGGGTAGATACGCAGTATTTT,TRBV4-1,-,TRBJ2-3,TRBD2
CASSVELRRKKETQYF,TGTGCCAGCAGCGTAGAGCTAAGGCGGAAAAAAGAGACCCAGTACTTC,TRBV9,-,TRBJ2-5,-
CASSYSSASSYNEQFF,TGTGCCAGCAGTTACTCGAGCGCTAGCTCCTACAATGAGCAGTTCTTC,TRBV6-6,once,TRBJ2-1,-
CSVEDGQGIYNEQFF,TGCAGCGTTGAAGATGGACAGGGTATCTACAATGAGCAGTTCTTC,TRBV29-1,-,TRBJ2-1,TRBD1
CASSLLALTGAETQYF,TGTGCCAGCAGCTTGTTGGCCCTTACAGGGGCAGAGACCCAGTACTTC,TRBV5-6,-,TRBJ2-5,TRBD1
CASSLTGPYEQYF,TGCGCCAGCAGCCTGACAGGACCCTACGAGCAGTACTTC,TRBV5-1,-,TRBJ2-7,-
CASSERAGGDNEQFF,TGTGCCAGCAGTGAACGAGCGGGAGGGGATAATGAGCAGTTCTTC,TRBV2,once,TRBJ2-1,TRBD2
CASSLVSEQYF,TGTGCCAGCAGCTTAGTATCCGAGCAGTACTTC,TRBV13,-,TRBJ2-7,-
CASSWWDRGNYGYTF,TGTGCCAGCAGCTGGTGGGACAGGGGAAACTATGGCTACACCTTC,TRBV5-4,-,TRBJ1-2,TRBD1
CASSLGPPGAPNEKLFF,TGTGCCAGCAGCTTGGGGCCACCGGGGGCGCCTAATGAAAAACTGTTTTTT,TRBV5-4,once,TRBJ1-4,-
CASSLSNSLYGYTF,TGTGCCAGCAGCTTAAGTAACAGCCTCTATGGCTACACCTTC,TRBV7-9,-,TRBJ1-2,-
CAWSYGSGYNEQFF,TGTGCCTGGAGTTACGGGAGCGGGTACAATGAGCAGTTCTTC,TRBV30,-,TRBJ2-1,-
CASGDSYNSPLHF,TGTGCCAGTGGGGACAGCTATAATTCACCCCTCCACTTT,TRBV2,-,TRBJ1-6,TRBD1
CASSPLGGASTDTQYF,TGTGCCAGCAGCCCCCTAGGGGGGGCGAGCACAGATACGCAGTATTTT,TRBV7-9,-,TRBJ2-3,-
CASKDRGTEAFF,TGTGCCAGCAAAGACAGGGGCACTGAAGCTTTCTTT,TRBV11-2,-,TRBJ1-1,TRBD1
CASSPQVGERASYEQYF,TGTGCCAGCAGCCCCCAAGTTGGGGAGCGGGCCTCCTACGAGCAGTACTTC,TRBV7-2,-,TRBJ2-7,-
CAISDHSGPSYEQYF,TGTGCCATCAGTGATCACAGCGGCCCGTCCTACGAGCAGTACTTC,TRBV10-3,-,TRBJ2-7,-
CASSQDAAGSGTHEQYF,TGCGCCAGCAGCCAAGATGCGGCGGGATCAGGAACCCACGAGCAGTACTTC,TRBV4-3,-,TRBJ2-7,-
CASSPSLGEEMDEQYF,TGTGCCAGCAGCCCCTCGTTAGGGGAAGAGATGGACGAGCAGTACTTC,TRBV9,-,TRBJ2-7,-
CASSAWVSYEQYF,TGCGCCAGCTCGGCGTGGGTGTCCTACGAGCAGTACTTC,TRBV4-3,-,TRBJ2-7,-
CASSGPRGEDTEAFF,TGCGCCAGCAGTGGCCCCAGGGGGGAAGACACTGAAGCTTTCTTT,TRBV10-2,-,TRBJ1-1,TRBD1
CASSLLTGPYNEQFF,TGTGCTAGCAGCTTATTAACAGGGCCCTACAATGAGCAGTTCTTC,TRBV7-7,-,TRBJ2-1,-
CSVFDNEQFF,TGCAGCGTTTTCGACAATGAGCAGTTCTTC,TRBV29-1,-,TRBJ2-1,-
CASSQGGNGRVDEQFF,TGCGCCAGCAGCCAAGGCGGGAACGGGAGGGTTGATGAGCAGTTCTTC,TRBV4-3,-,TRBJ2-1,TRBD2
CASRDASGANSPLHF,TGTGCCAGCAGAGACGCTTCGGGAGCAAATTCACCCCTCCACTTT,TRBV6-5,-,TRBJ1-6,-
CASSLGPGNQPQHF,TGTGCCAGCAGCTTAGGACCCGGCAATCAGCCCCAGCATTTT,TRBV7-8,-,TRBJ1-5,-
CAISEGLADYNEQFF,TGTGCCATCAGTGAAGGGCTAGCGGACTACAATGAGCAGTTCTTC,TRBV10-3,-,TRBJ2-1,TRBD2
CASSSGLAGVIGELFF,TGTGCCAGCAGTTCCGGACTAGCGGGGGTAATCGGGGAGCTGTTTTTT,TRBV6-5,-,TRBJ2-2,TRBD2
CASQPGQGVDEQFF,TGCGCCAGCCAACCGGGACAGGGTGTGGATGAGCAGTTCTTC,TRBV10-1,-,TRBJ2-1,TRBD1
CASTLDMRENSPLHF,TGCGCCAGCACTTTAGATATGAGGGAAAATTCACCCCTCCACTTT,TRBV5-1,-,TRBJ1-6,-
CASSIGGAGEAFF,TGTGCCAGTAGTATAGGAGGGGCAGGTGAAGCTTTCTTT,TRBV19,-,TRBJ1-1,-
CASSLWRLDTDTQYF,TGTGCCAGCAGTTTATGGAGACTCGACACAGATACGCAGTATTTT,TRBV27,-,TRBJ2-3,-
CASSIVQGAWTEAFF,TGTGCCAGTAGTATAGTCCAGGGGGCATGGACTGAAGCTTTCTTT,TRBV19,-,TRBJ1-1,TRBD1
CASSVYREGTGELFF,TGTGCCAGCAGCGTATACAGGGAGGGGACCGGGGAGCTGTTTTTT,TRBV9,once,TRBJ2-2,-
CASSPRDQAYEQYF,TGTGCCAGCAGCCCACGGGACCAAGCCTACGAGCAGTACTTC,TRBV7-9,-,TRBJ2-7,-
CASSSSMSSPNTEAFF,TGTGCCAGCAGCTCTAGTATGTCTAGCCCGAACACTGAAGCTTTCTTT,TRBV7-9,-,TRBJ1-1,-
CASSSGLAYEQYF,TGTGCCAGCAGTTCCGGACTAGCCTACGAGCAGTACTTC,TRBV27,-,TRBJ2-7,TRBD2
CAWSVLAGVYEQYF,TGTGCCTGGAGTGTGCTAGCGGGCGTCTACGAGCAGTACTTC,TRBV30,few,TRBJ2-7,TRBD2
CASSLPNGLVGTDTQYF,TGTGCCAGCAGCTTGCCTAATGGACTAGTCGGCACAGATACGCAGTATTTT,TRBV5-5,-,TRBJ2-3,TRBD2
CSVTGSYEQYF,TGCAGCGTTACCGGGTCCTACGAGCAGTACTTC,TRBV29-1,-,TRBJ2-7,-
CASSLNSPLHF,TGTGCCAGCAGCCTTAATTCACCCCTCCACTTT,TRBV7-9,once,TRBJ1-6,-
CASSGGTGVSNEQFF,TGTGCCAGCAGTGGGGGGACAGGGGTTAGTAATGAGCAGTTCTTC,TRBV6-1,-,TRBJ2-1,TRBD1
CASSPRTRGPYEQYF,TGTGCCAGCAGCCCAAGAACCAGAGGGCCCTACGAGCAGTACTTC,TRBV5-7,once,TRBJ2-7,-
CASSTGTSGGHGETQYF,TGTGCCAGCAGTACCGGGACTAGCGGGGGGCATGGAGAGACCCAGTACTTC,TRBV27,-,TRBJ2-5,TRBD2
CASSGLAAYYEQFF,TGTGCCAGCAGCGGACTAGCGGCATATTATGAGCAGTTCTTC,TRBV27,-,TRBJ2-1,TRBD2
CASSQEGEGRDTEAFF,TGCGCCAGCAGCCAAGAAGGGGAGGGCAGGGACACTGAAGCTTTCTTT,TRBV4-1,once,TRBJ1-1,-
CASSVVLGLATDTQYF,TGTGCCAGCAGCGTAGTTTTGGGACTAGCCACAGATACGCAGTATTTT,TRBV9,-,TRBJ2-3,TRBD2
CASSTVAQETQYF,TGTGCCAGCAGCACCGTCGCCCAAGAGACCCAGTACTTC,TRBV9,-,TRBJ2-5,-
CASSQGGGWNGYTF,TGTGCCAGCAGCCAAGGGGGCGGGTGGAATGGCTACACCTTC,TRBV14,-,TRBJ1-2,-
CASSKGRDSPLHF,TGTGCCAGCAGCAAAGGTAGGGATTCACCCCTCCACTTT,TRBV21-1,-,TRBJ1-6,-
CASSQVPDRVTYEQYF,TGTGCCAGCAGTCAAGTCCCCGACAGGGTGACCTACGAGCAGTACTTC,TRBV6-8,-,TRBJ2-7,TRBD1
CASSEPPRIDTRDTQYF,TGTGCCAGCAGTGAACCTCCTAGGATAGACACGAGAGATACGCAGTATTTT,TRBV2,-,TRBJ2-3,-
CASSFSGELFF,TGTGCCAGCAGCTTTAGCGGGGAGCTGTTTTTT,TRBV5-6,-,TRBJ2-2,-